The next 31 T cell receptor beta chains were all read from a single sample in a study of blood T cell repertoires in COVID-19 (dated by TCRdb to 2018 to 2021). The protocol used for the library was the immunoSEQ multiplex PCR assay. Drawn from immuneACCESS, this table holds only the in-frame rearrangements with V and J called that TCRdb kept. Clones are partly lost; checked studies trace under half to an unresolved V gene and leave the rest unexplained. Within this sample are approximately 180,000 clones, with more than 75% of them counted one time only. The ten biggest clones cover about 8.4% of the sample. Sequencing was performed on peripheral blood. The receptors shown here come from a woman between 65 and 79 years old with acute or convalescent COVID-19.

This chain connects TRBV6-5 to TRBJ1-2, with 9 bases lining up with TRBD1. Germline CDR1 is MNHEY and CDR2 is SVGAGI. V was pared by 5 bases and J by 10 bases, with 14 bases of the junction left unmatched. The CDR3 has 15 residues. CDR3 loop: CASSLNTGTGSYYTF. The CDR3 DNA is TGTGCCAGCAGTCTCAACACCGGGACAGGGTCTTACTACACCTTC.

For the CDR3, the DNA is TGTGCCAGCAGGCGGATACGAACGGATGAGCAGTTCTTC. It is translated as CASRRIRTDEQFF. The chain uses TRBV6-5 and TRBJ2-1, with unresolved D. CDR3 length equals 13 residues. Germline-derived CDR1 and CDR2 are MNHEY and SVGAGI. Trimming left V 6 bases short and J 8 bases short, with 14 bases between.

This chain connects TRBV6-2 or TRBV6-3 to TRBJ2-3, with a possible D match to TRBD2 (6 bases). Germline CDR1 MNHEY, CDR2 SVGEGT. The CDR3 is made up of 16 amino acids. Trimming pared 6 bases from V and 0 bases from J, leaving 16 bases between. Here the CDR3 DNA reads TGTGCCAGCAGCGACTTGTTCGGGACTAGCACAGATACGCAGTATTTT. This encodes CASSDLFGTSTDTQYF.

The chain has TRBV7-9 and TRBJ2-1; D possibly corresponds to TRBD2 (6 bases). Germline CDR1 reads SEHNR; CDR2 reads FQNEAQ (reference sequence). Between the trimmed V and J ends, which lost 9 bases and 7 bases, there was a span of 22 bases. This CDR3 region has 15 residues. As DNA, the CDR3 is TGTGCCAGTGGTACCTCCCCAGCGGGCTCTAATGAGCAGTTCTTC. Its protein product is CASGTSPAGSNEQFF.

The rearrangement links TRBV6-2 or TRBV6-3 to TRBJ2-6, with 7 bases lining up with TRBD1. The CDR3 runs to 16 residues. V dropped 0 bases and J dropped 10; count of bases not matched to a gene: 9. Germline CDR1 and CDR2: MNHEY and SVGEGT. The CDR3 bases are TGTGCCAGCAGTTACTCCTCAGGGGGATATGCAAACGTCCTGACTTTC. Protein sequence: CASSYSSGGYANVLTF.

V is TRBV19 and J is TRBJ2-3, with D unclear. Germline values: CDR1 LNHDA, CDR2 SQIVND (reference sequence). This CDR3 comprises 14 residues. V lost 3 bases and J 2 bases, leaving 9 bases between the germline ends. The CDR3 bases are TGTGCCAGTAGTATGGCTAGTTTCACAGATACGCAGTATTTT. Its translation: CASSMASFTDTQYF. Looking up the rest from reference TRBV19 and TRBJ2-3 gives the full variable domain: DGGITQSPKYLFRKEGQNVTLSCEQNLNHDAMYWYRQDPGQGLRLIYYSQIVNDFQKGDIAEGYSVSREKKESFPLTVTSAQKNPTAFYLCASSMASFTDTQYFGPGTRLTVL.

The rearrangement links TRBV28 to TRBJ2-7; 7 bases fit TRBD2. The CDR3 has 14 amino acids. Trimming at V came to 7 bases and at J to 3 bases, leaving 9 bases not matched to a gene. The germline CDR1 and CDR2 sequences are MDHEN and SYDVKM. In nucleotides, the CDR3 is TGTGCCAGCAACTCCCGCGGGGGAATCTACGAGCAGTACTTC. Its translation is CASNSRGGIYEQYF. Together with reference TRBV28 and TRBJ2-7, the CDR3 gives the full variable domain: DVKVTQSSRYLVKRTGEKVFLECVQDMDHENMFWYRQDPGLGLRLIYFSYDVKMKEKGDIPEGYSVSREKKERFSLILESASTNQTSMYLCASNSRGGIYEQYFGPGTRLTVT.

Note on this clone: Germline is not matched at one junction end, which may reflect a read error. Other DNA sequences in this sample translate to the same CDR3. J is TRBJ1-2 and V is TRBV7-9, with a weak D call TRBD1 (6 bases). Germline CDR1 and CDR2: SEHNR and FQNEAQ (reference sequence). CDR3 size: 14 residues. The CDR3 nucleotides are TGTGCCAGCAGCTTAGTTAACAGGGAGAATGGTTACACCTTC. Translation: CASSLVNRENGYTF.

This clone is labeled large. The chain carries TRBV28 and TRBJ2-7; tentative D call: TRBD2 (6 bases). This CDR3 contains 17 residues. V lost 5 bases and J 7 bases, leaving 27 bases between the germline ends. From germline, CDR1 is MDHEN and CDR2 SYDVKM. CDR3 sequence reads: CASSPHRLVTEREEQYF. In nucleotides, the CDR3 is TGTGCCAGCAGTCCCCACAGACTAGTCACCGAACGCGAGGAGCAGTACTTC. Full variable domain (outside the CDR3, taken from reference TRBV28 and TRBJ2-7): DVKVTQSSRYLVKRTGEKVFLECVQDMDHENMFWYRQDPGLGLRLIYFSYDVKMKEKGDIPEGYSVSREKKERFSLILESASTNQTSMYLCASSPHRLVTEREEQYFGPGTRLTVT.

The genes are TRBV5-1 and TRBJ2-5; D might be TRBD1 (6 bases). Trimming took off 4 bases at V and 1 base at J, with 17 bases between the two ends. The CDR3 extends over 16 amino acids. Germline values: CDR1 SGHRS, CDR2 YFSETQ. CDR3 DNA sequence: TGCGCCAGCAGCCTAGGCAACAGGGTTGGCCAAGAGACCCAGTACTTC. The encoded protein is CASSLGNRVGQETQYF. Looking up the rest from reference TRBV5-1 and TRBJ2-5 gives the full variable domain: KAGVTQTPRYLIKTRGQQVTLSCSPISGHRSVSWYQQTPGQGLQFLFEYFSETQRNKGNFPGRFSGRQFSNSRSEMNVSTLELGDSALYLCASSLGNRVGQETQYFGPGTRLLVL.

This chain joins TRBV10-3 and TRBJ1-1; D is uncertain. Germline CDR1 ENHRY, CDR2 SYGVKD. This CDR3 region has 12 residues. V lost 0 bases and J 7 bases, leaving 6 bases between the germline ends. CDR3 in amino acids: CAISESEGEAFF. The CDR3 nucleotides are TGTGCCATCAGTGAGTCGGAGGGTGAAGCTTTCTTT.

The V and J genes are TRBV2 and TRBJ1-4; D is ambiguous. CDR1 and CDR2 (germline): SNHLY, FYNNEI. The CDR3 covers 15 residues. Trimming removed 7 bases from V and 0 bases from J, with 12 bases in between. CDR3 coding DNA: TGTGCCAGCAATTGGGCCGGGGCAACTAATGAAAAACTGTTTTTT. Translating it yields CASNWAGATNEKLFF. The complete variable domain, with remaining parts taken from reference TRBV2 and TRBJ1-4, reads EPEVTQTPSHQVTQMGQEVILRCVPISNHLYFYWYRQILGQKVEFLVSFYNNEISEKSEIFDDQFSVERPDGSNFTLKIRSTKLEDSAMYFCASNWAGATNEKLFFGSGTQLSVL.

The gene calls are TRBV28 and TRBJ1-2, with D perhaps TRBD1 (5 bases). Per germline, CDR1 MDHEN and CDR2 SYDVKM. The CDR3 contains 15 residues. V was shortened by 3 bases and J by 8 bases, with 19 bases between the two germline ends. Here the CDR3 reads CASSLVNGPRVGYTF. CDR3 in DNA: TGTGCCAGCAGTTTGGTTAACGGCCCCAGGGTCGGCTACACCTTC.

The chain uses TRBV18 and TRBJ1-2, with a tentative D call TRBD1 (5 bases). The CDR3 length is 13 residues. V gave up 4 bases and J gave up 4 bases, with 10 bases separating them. CDR1 and CDR2 from the germline V gene are KGHSH and LQKENI. The CDR3, as DNA: TGTGCCAGCTCACTGGACAAAACCTATGGCTACACCTTC. Protein product: CASSLDKTYGYTF.

The gene calls are TRBV30 and TRBJ1-1, with D perhaps matching TRBD1 (6 bases). V dropped 0 bases and J dropped 6 bases, with 20 bases sitting between them. The CDR3 has 16 amino acids. Germline V gene sequence: CDR1 GTSNPN, CDR2 SVGIG (reference sequence). DNA of the CDR3: TGTGCCTGGAGTGTACCCATACAGGGACGCTCCGCTGAAGCTTTCTTT. Its protein is CAWSVPIQGRSAEAFF.

The V and J genes are TRBV7-9 and TRBJ2-3; maybe TRBD2 (5 bases). V lost 7 bases, J lost 2 bases, and 16 bases lay in between. From germline, CDR1 is SEHNR and CDR2 FQNEAQ (reference sequence). The CDR3 contains 15 residues. The chain's CDR3 is CASTFGLPNTDTQYF. The CDR3 coding sequence is TGTGCCAGCACCTTTGGACTTCCCAACACAGATACGCAGTATTTT.

The J gene is TRBJ2-3, the V gene TRBV5-1, with TRBD2 matching 10 bases. Germline CDR1 is SGHRS and CDR2 is YFSETQ. Trimming removed 6 bases from V and 4 bases from J; junction bases left unmatched: 11. The CDR3 covers 16 residues. The CDR3 region is CASNLAGVQAADTQYF. The CDR3 DNA follows: TGCGCCAGCAACCTAGCGGGAGTCCAGGCGGCAGATACGCAGTATTTT. The full variable domain, completed using reference TRBV5-1 and TRBJ2-3, is KAGVTQTPRYLIKTRGQQVTLSCSPISGHRSVSWYQQTPGQGLQFLFEYFSETQRNKGNFPGRFSGRQFSNSRSEMNVSTLELGDSALYLCASNLAGVQAADTQYFGPGTRLTVL.

The chain employs TRBV7-9 and TRBJ2-2, with TRBD2 matching 10 bases. CDR1 and CDR2 from the germline V gene are SEHNR and FQNEAQ (reference sequence). J lost 1 base, V lost 5 bases, and 7 bases had no gene match. This CDR3 has 17 amino acids. CDR3 region: CASSPRASGGNTGELFF. The CDR3 DNA sequence: TGTGCCAGCAGCCCAAGGGCTAGCGGGGGGAACACCGGGGAGCTGTTTTTT.

This clone was counted a few times. This chain links TRBV6-5 with TRBJ2-7; 9 positions match TRBD2. After removal of 4 bases from V and 3 bases from J, the junction contained 4 bases not matched to a gene. The CDR3 has 14 amino acids. Germline loops: CDR1 MNHEY, CDR2 SVGAGI. This CDR3 reads CASSSGLAVYEQYF. DNA of the CDR3: TGTGCCAGCAGTTCGGGACTAGCTGTCTACGAGCAGTACTTC.

The V gene is TRBV12-3 or TRBV12-4, the J gene TRBJ1-1; D might be TRBD1 (5 bases). CDR3 length equals 13 residues. Trimming stripped 3 bases from V and 5 bases from J, with 10 bases between. The CDR3 sequence is CASSFGGRTEAFF. The CDR3 DNA reads as TGTGCCAGCAGTTTCGGGGGGAGGACTGAAGCTTTCTTT.

This chain uses TRBV5-4 with TRBJ2-7, with 8 bases fitting TRBD1. J gave up 2 bases and V 1 base, and 2 bases lay outside the gene matches. The CDR3 consists of 14 residues. Germline V gives CDR1 SGHNT, CDR2 YYREEE (reference sequence). The CDR3 loop reads CASSLLDRAYEQYF. The CDR3 coding sequence is TGTGCCAGCAGCTTGTTGGACAGGGCCTACGAGCAGTACTTC.

The CDR3 bases are TGTGCCAGCAGTGAAGCGCTCGTCGGAGCCACAGATACGCAGTATTTT. It codes for CASSEALVGATDTQYF. J is TRBJ2-3 and V is TRBV6-1; D not resolved. Germline-derived CDR1 and CDR2 are MNHNS and SASEGT. The CDR3 is 16 residues long. V lost 0 bases, J lost 2 bases, and 12 bases lay in between.

The chain carries TRBV6-5 and TRBJ2-1, with D possibly matching TRBD1 (5 bases). The V gene's germline CDR1 is MNHEY and CDR2 SVGAGI. The CDR3 spans 14 residues. Trimming left V 5 bases short and J 3 bases short, with 11 bases between. The chain's CDR3 is CASSQGRGYNEQFF. The CDR3 nucleotides are TGTGCCAGCAGTCAGGGAAGGGGCTACAATGAGCAGTTCTTC.

Concerning this clone: Its ends do not fully match the called genes, so a read error is possible. The chain recombines TRBV7-7 with TRBJ2-3; 10 bases align to TRBD2. CDR1 SSHAT and CDR2 FNYEAQ come from the germline V gene (reference sequence). The CDR3 consists of 15 residues. DNA for the CDR3: TGTGCTAGCAGTCCTCTAGCGGGGGTTGGAGATACGCAGTATTTT. The encoded protein is CASSPLAGVGDTQYF. The variable domain in full, completed from reference TRBV7-7 and TRBJ2-3, reads GAGVSQSPRYKVTKRGQDVTLRCDPISSHATLYWYQQALGQGPEFLTYFNYEAQPDKSGLPSDRFSAERPEGSISTLTIQRTEQRDSAMYRCASSPLAGVGDTQYFGPGTRLTVL.

This clone occurred once. The chain uses TRBV5-6 and TRBJ2-6; D is unclear. The germline V and J ends were trimmed by 4 bases and 5 bases, with 13 bases remaining between them. The CDR3 is 15 residues long. The germline V gene has CDR1 SGHDT and CDR2 YYEEEE. The CDR3 protein is CASSPRITRANVLTF. The DNA of the CDR3 is TGTGCCAGCAGCCCTCGGATTACTAGGGCCAACGTCCTGACTTTC.

This clone has ten or more counts. This chain connects TRBV7-9 to TRBJ1-1; the D is unclear. The CDR3 spans 16 residues. The V and J ends lost 5 bases and 0 bases respectively, with 16 bases between them. CDR1 SEHNR and CDR2 FQNEAQ come from the germline V gene (reference sequence). The chain's CDR3 is CASSPPTEYMNTEAFF. For the CDR3, the DNA is TGTGCCAGCAGCCCCCCTACAGAGTACATGAACACTGAAGCTTTCTTT. Looking up the rest from reference TRBV7-9 and TRBJ1-1 gives the full variable domain: DTGVSQNPRHKITKRGQNVTFRCDPISEHNRLYWYRQTLGQGPEFLTYFQNEAQLEKSRLLSDRFSAERPKGSFSTLEIQRTEQGDSAMYLCASSPPTEYMNTEAFFGQGTRLTVV.

This rearrangement joins TRBV5-1 to TRBJ2-7; TRBD2 matches 8 bases. With 0 bases clipped from V and 3 bases from J, the junction kept 2 bases outside the gene matches. The CDR3 covers 14 residues. The germline V gene has CDR1 SGHRS and CDR2 YFSETQ. The CDR3 sequence: CASSLEAGVYEQYF. In nucleotides, the CDR3 is TGCGCCAGCAGCTTGGAAGCGGGGGTCTACGAGCAGTACTTC.

The CDR3 loop reads CSVEGRQGSYGYTF. CDR3 in DNA: TGCAGCGTTGAAGGCAGACAGGGAAGCTATGGCTACACCTTC. The V gene is TRBV29-1, the J gene TRBJ1-2, with 7 bases identical to TRBD1. The germline V gene has CDR1 SQVTM and CDR2 ANQGSEA. The CDR3 runs to 14 residues. V gave up 1 base and J gave up 4 bases; unmatched junction bases: 6.

The rearrangement uses TRBV3-1 (or the pseudogene TRBV3-2) and TRBJ2-1; 7 nucleotides match TRBD2. In germline, CDR1 is LGHDT, CDR2 YNNKEL (reference sequence). V lost 0 bases to trimming and J lost 4 bases; unmatched junction nucleotides: 3. CDR3 size: 15 residues. The CDR3, as DNA: TGTGCCAGCAGCCAAGACTCTAGCGGTTACAATGAGCAGTTCTTC. Translated, it gives CASSQDSSGYNEQFF.

V usage is TRBV11-2 and J usage is TRBJ2-2; 7 bases are a match to TRBD2. The CDR3 runs to 19 residues. Trimming cost V 2 bases and J 2 bases; bases outside gene matches: 14. Germline V gene sequence: CDR1 SGHAT, CDR2 FQNNGV. DNA of the CDR3: TGTGCCAGCAGCTTAAACGGGGTTGGGGCTAGCGGAAACACCGGGGAGCTGTTTTTT. Residues: CASSLNGVGASGNTGELFF. Using reference TRBV11-2 and TRBJ2-2 for the parts outside the CDR3, the full variable domain is EAGVAQSPRYKIIEKRQSVAFWCNPISGHATLYWYQQILGQGPKLLIQFQNNGVVDDSQLPKDRFSAERLKGVDSTLKIQPAKLEDSAVYLCASSLNGVGASGNTGELFFGEGSRLTVL.

The chain carries TRBV15 and TRBJ2-7; TRBD1 agrees at 10 bases. V shed 0 bases and J 7 bases; nucleotides not matched to a gene: 3. Germline CDR1 is LNHNV and CDR2 is YYDKDF (reference sequence). The CDR3 has 14 amino acids. For the CDR3, the DNA is TGTGCCACCAGCAGAGACCGGACAGGGGGTGAGCAGTACTTC. It yields the protein CATSRDRTGGEQYF.